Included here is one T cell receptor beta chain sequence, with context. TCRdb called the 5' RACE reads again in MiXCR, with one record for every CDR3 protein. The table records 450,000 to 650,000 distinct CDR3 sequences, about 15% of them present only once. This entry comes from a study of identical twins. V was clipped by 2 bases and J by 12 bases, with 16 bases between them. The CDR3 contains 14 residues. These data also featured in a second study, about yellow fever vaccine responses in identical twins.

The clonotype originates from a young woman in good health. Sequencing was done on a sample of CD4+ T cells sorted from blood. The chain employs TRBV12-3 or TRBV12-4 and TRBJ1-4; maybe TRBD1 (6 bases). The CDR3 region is CASSLTTGITELFF. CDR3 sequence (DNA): TGTGCCAGCAGTTTAACCACAGGGATTACGGAACTGTTTTTT.